This TCR beta chain was documented in a study of CD8 T cells in Susac syndrome. Study context: When blood was collected, patients with Susac syndrome were therapy-naive, were taking corticosteroids, or were receiving intravenous immunoglobulin alone.

Random hexamers primed reverse transcription of about 0.5 to 1 ug RNA. TCRdb re-derived calls from the immunoSEQ multiplex PCR reads in MiXCR, one entry per CDR3 protein. The sample records 95,000 to 150,000 distinct CDR3 sequences, approximately 96% being singletons. V lost 7 bases, J lost 3 bases, and 15 bases lay in between. The V gene's germline CDR1 is DFQATT and CDR2 SNEGSKA (reference sequence). This CDR3 comprises 13 residues. The genes are TRBV20-1 and TRBJ2-5, with D uncertain. The TCR was taken from a human donor with Susac syndrome. The specimen sequenced was CD4+ T cells from PBMCs. Here the CDR3 DNA reads TGCAGTGGCGGCTCAGCTAACGAAGAGACCCAGTACTTC. It specifies CSGGSANEETQYF.